The text below deals with one T cell receptor (beta chain). Its antigen is undetermined. This record belongs to a study of lymphopenia after photon versus proton radiotherapy. Broader study findings: A bigger post-nadir fall in TCR diversity correlated inversely with survival time in deceased patients. Photon-treated patients lost naive T cells and TCR diversity; proton-treated stayed stable. After the lymphocyte nadir, photon-treated repertoires showed oligoclonal expansion, especially of CD8+ Temra cells.

Trimming removed 6 bases at V and 4 bases at J, with 16 bases between. Germline CDR1 reads SGHTA; CDR2 reads FQGNSA. The CDR3 length is 15 residues. Repertoires were generated with immunoSEQ multiplex PCR, while TCRdb's copy carries only in-frame clones and drops some. The sample holds around 2,700 clones, about 95% seen once. This sample comprised peripheral blood, obtained from a patient treated with photon-based radiotherapy. The chain couples TRBV7-2 to TRBJ1-5; TRBD1 is a possible D gene (6 bases). The clonotype comes from a woman aged 70-85 years with pancreatic cancer. In DNA form, the CDR3 reads TGTGCCAGCAGGTCCGGTGGGGGGGCTAATCAGCCCCAGCATTTT. Translation: CASRSGGGANQPQHF.